This TCR beta chain was identified during a study of PD-1 blockade in mismatch repair-deficient tumors. Background on the study: All were previously treated, progressing patients with some twelve mismatch repair-deficient cancer types.

Regarding the study as a whole: Rapid post-treatment expansion, then contraction, generally preceding radiologic response, marked tumor-resident clones.

Notes on this clone: The target antigen is unknown. Other DNA sequences from this sample encode an identical CDR3 as well.

Every patient had mismatch repair deficiency by PCR or immunohistochemistry. TCRs were sequenced from a few patients responding to pembrolizumab. Sequencing was performed with immunoSEQ multiplex PCR; in TCRdb, only in-frame clones are kept and a portion is missing. The sample includes approximately 38,000 clones, 75% to 85% of them seen just once. The sequence was obtained from an adult with mismatch repair-deficient cancer. The specimen comprised peripheral blood, sampled 4 weeks after starting pembrolizumab.

The CDR3 loop reads CASSLLSDTQYF. DNA for the CDR3: TGTGCCAGCAGTTTATTGTCCGATACGCAGTATTTT. The chain carries TRBV28 and TRBJ2-3, with D unclear. The CDR3 loop spans 12 amino acids. Germline loops: CDR1 MDHEN, CDR2 SYDVKM. V was pared by 1 base and J by 6 bases, with 5 bases between.